The 10 T cell receptor beta chains given below trace back to one sample, sequenced in a study of control samples from healthy donors and cancer patients. Only in-frame clones appear in the TCRdb table, and some are missing; sequencing was by immunoSEQ multiplex PCR. The sample contains some 49,000 clones, 80% to 90% of which appear only once. Sequencing input: PBMCs. Every receptor here comes from a woman aged 45-59 years with lung cancer.

This clone came up a few times. This chain connects TRBV11-3 to TRBJ1-1, with D unclear. The ends were cut back, 0 bases at V and 1 base at J, with 6 bases in the middle. The length of the CDR3 is 14 residues. Germline V lookup: CDR1 SGHNT, CDR2 YENEEA. The CDR3 DNA reads as TGTGCCAGCAGCTTAGATGGCACGAACACTGAAGCTTTCTTT. Encoded protein: CASSLDGTNTEAFF.

The V call is TRBV29-1, the J call TRBJ1-2, with D perhaps TRBD1 (6 bases). V was cut by 3 bases and J by 3 bases, with 11 bases left in between. The CDR3 is 13 amino acids. CDR1 and CDR2 from the germline V gene are SQVTM and ANQGSEA. The CDR3 DNA is TGCAGCGTTGATGAGACAGGCTACTATGGCTACACCTTC. It codes for CSVDETGYYGYTF. Full variable domain (missing parts from reference TRBV29-1 and TRBJ1-2): SAVISQKPSRDICQRGTSLTIQCQVDSQVTMMFWYRQQPGQSLTLIATANQGSEATYESGFVIDKFPISRPNLTFSTLTVSNMSPEDSSIYLCSVDETGYYGYTFGSGTRLTVV.

The chain recombines TRBV24-1 with TRBJ2-2; D unresolved. This CDR3 contains 11 residues. The germline V gene has CDR1 KGHDR and CDR2 SFDVKD. The V end lost 4 bases, the J end lost 7 bases, and 3 bases lay between the germline ends. Written as DNA, the CDR3 is TGTGCCACCAGTGAGTTCGGGGAGCTGTTTTTT. Its translation: CATSEFGELFF.

The CDR3 loop reads CASSLVTGGYTEAFF. The CDR3 coding sequence is TGTGCCAGCAGCTTAGTAACAGGGGGATACACTGAAGCTTTCTTT. The rearrangement joins TRBV7-2 to TRBJ1-1, with TRBD1 matching over 8 bases. From germline, CDR1 is SGHTA and CDR2 FQGNSA. With 1 base clipped from V and 3 bases from J, the junction kept 4 bases outside the gene matches. The CDR3 has 15 residues.

This chain joins TRBV19 and TRBJ2-2, with D perhaps TRBD1 (6 bases). Deletions cut 6 bases from V and 1 base from J, with 9 bases between. CDR1 and CDR2 (germline): LNHDA, SQIVND (reference sequence). This CDR3 is 14 amino acids long. This chain's CDR3 is CASSLTGNTGELFF. The CDR3 DNA reads as TGTGCCAGTAGCCTGACAGGGAACACCGGGGAGCTGTTTTTT. Variable domain in full (rest from reference TRBV19 and TRBJ2-2): DGGITQSPKYLFRKEGQNVTLSCEQNLNHDAMYWYRQDPGQGLRLIYYSQIVNDFQKGDIAEGYSVSREKKESFPLTVTSAQKNPTAFYLCASSLTGNTGELFFGEGSRLTVL.

The V gene is TRBV23-1, the J gene TRBJ2-5, with D possibly TRBD2 on 5 matching bases. TRBV23-1 counts as an open reading frame of uncertain function. V lost 0 bases, J lost 0 bases, and 20 bases lay in between. The CDR3 is made up of 19 amino acids. The CDR3 is CASSQSSPPTGIDQETQYF. As DNA, the CDR3 is TGCGCCAGCAGTCAATCGAGCCCCCCTACGGGGATTGACCAAGAGACCCAGTACTTC.

The rearrangement uses TRBV5-4 and TRBJ1-3; TRBD1 matches 8 bases. J lost 0 bases, V lost 4 bases, and 0 bases had no gene match. Germline values: CDR1 SGHNT, CDR2 YYREEE (reference sequence). CDR3 length equals 14 residues. For the CDR3, the DNA is TGTGCCAGCAGCACAGGGGGCTCTGGAAACACCATATATTTT. Translating it yields CASSTGGSGNTIYF.

The rearrangement joins TRBV5-4 to TRBJ2-1, with TRBD2 identical over 10 bases. There are 16 residues in the CDR3. CDR1 and CDR2 from the germline V gene are SGHNT and YYREEE (reference sequence). Trimming cost V 4 bases and J 8 bases; bases outside gene matches: 12. CDR3: CASSNPKAGGKDEQFF. The CDR3 DNA follows: TGTGCCAGCAGCAATCCTAAAGCGGGGGGGAAGGATGAGCAGTTCTTC.

The chain recombines TRBV7-3 with TRBJ1-1; tentative D call: TRBD1 (6 bases). Trimming left V 5 bases short and J 7 bases short, with 11 bases between. The CDR3 spans 12 residues. The germline gives CDR1 SGHTA, CDR2 FQGTGA. In nucleotides, the CDR3 is TGTGCCAGCAGCGAGACAGGTGGTGAAGCTTTCTTT. Translated, it gives CASSETGGEAFF.

V gene TRBV3-1 (or the pseudogene TRBV3-2) combines with J gene TRBJ2-7, with D tentatively TRBD1 or TRBD2 (6 bases each). Trimming removed 2 bases at V and 5 bases at J, with 16 bases between. CDR1 and CDR2 from the germline V gene are LGHDT and YNNKEL (reference sequence). This CDR3 contains 15 residues. The CDR3 is CASSQQGLGGNEQYF. CDR3 in DNA: TGTGCCAGCAGCCAACAGGGGTTGGGGGGAAACGAGCAGTACTTC.